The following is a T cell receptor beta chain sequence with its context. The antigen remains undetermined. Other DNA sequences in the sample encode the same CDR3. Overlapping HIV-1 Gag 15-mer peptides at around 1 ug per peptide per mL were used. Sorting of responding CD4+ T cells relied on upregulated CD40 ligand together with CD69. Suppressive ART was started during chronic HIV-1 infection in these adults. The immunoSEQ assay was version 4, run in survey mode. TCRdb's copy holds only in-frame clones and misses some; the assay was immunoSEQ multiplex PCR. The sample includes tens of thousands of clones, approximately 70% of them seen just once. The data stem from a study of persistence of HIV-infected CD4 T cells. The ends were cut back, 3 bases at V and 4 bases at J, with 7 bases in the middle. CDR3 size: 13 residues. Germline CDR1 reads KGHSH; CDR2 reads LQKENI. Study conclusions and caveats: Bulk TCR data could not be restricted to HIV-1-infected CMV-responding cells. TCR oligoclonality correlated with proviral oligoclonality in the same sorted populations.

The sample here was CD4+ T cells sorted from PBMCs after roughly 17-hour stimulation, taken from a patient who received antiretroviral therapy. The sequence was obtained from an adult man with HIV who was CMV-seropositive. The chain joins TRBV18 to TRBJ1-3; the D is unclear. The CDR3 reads CASSPQTGNTIYF. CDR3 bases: TGTGCCAGCTCACCCCAAACAGGAAACACCATATATTTT. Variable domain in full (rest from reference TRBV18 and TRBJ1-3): NAGVMQNPRHLVRRRGQEARLRCSPMKGHSHVYWYRQLPEEGLKFMVYLQKENIIDESGMPKERFSAEFPKEGPSILRIQQVVRGDSAAYFCASSPQTGNTIYFGEGSWLTVV.